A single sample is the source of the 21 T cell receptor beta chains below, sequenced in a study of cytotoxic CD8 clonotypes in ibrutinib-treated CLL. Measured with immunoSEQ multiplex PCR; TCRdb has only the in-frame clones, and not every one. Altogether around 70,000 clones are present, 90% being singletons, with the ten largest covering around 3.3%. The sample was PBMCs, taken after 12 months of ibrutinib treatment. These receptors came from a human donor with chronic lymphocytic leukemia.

The CDR3 bases are TGTGCCAGCAGCTTATCGAGACGGACAACCTACAATGAGCAGTTCTTC. Its translation is CASSLSRRTTYNEQFF. V gene TRBV7-9 combines with J gene TRBJ2-1; a possible D gene is TRBD1 (5 bases). Germline lookup yields CDR1 SEHNR and CDR2 FQNEAQ (reference sequence). The CDR3 runs 16 residues. V lost 2 bases, J lost 2 bases, and 13 bases lay in between.

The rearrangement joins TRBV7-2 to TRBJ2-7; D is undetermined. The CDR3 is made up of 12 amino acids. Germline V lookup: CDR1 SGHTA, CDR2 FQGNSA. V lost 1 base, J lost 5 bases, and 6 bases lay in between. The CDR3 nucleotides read TGTGCCAGCAGCTTAGGTCCCAACGAGCAGTACTTC. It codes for CASSLGPNEQYF.

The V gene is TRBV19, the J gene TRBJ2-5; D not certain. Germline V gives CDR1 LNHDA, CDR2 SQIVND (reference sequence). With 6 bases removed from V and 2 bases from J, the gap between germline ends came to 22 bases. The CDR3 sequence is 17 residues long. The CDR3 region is CASRNAGSAANQETQYF. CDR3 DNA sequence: TGTGCCAGTAGGAACGCTGGATCGGCAGCTAATCAAGAGACCCAGTACTTC.

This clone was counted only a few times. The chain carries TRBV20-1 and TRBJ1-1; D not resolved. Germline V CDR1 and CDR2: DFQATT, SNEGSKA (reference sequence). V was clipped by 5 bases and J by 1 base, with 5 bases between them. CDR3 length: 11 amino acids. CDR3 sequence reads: CSAYENTEAFF. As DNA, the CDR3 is TGCAGTGCTTACGAGAACACTGAAGCTTTCTTT.

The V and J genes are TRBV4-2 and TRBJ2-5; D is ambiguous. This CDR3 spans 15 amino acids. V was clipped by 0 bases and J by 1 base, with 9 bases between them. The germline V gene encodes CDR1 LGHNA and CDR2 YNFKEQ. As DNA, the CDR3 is TGTGCCAGCAGCCAAGACCCGTGGGGCCAAGAGACCCAGTACTTC. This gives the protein CASSQDPWGQETQYF.

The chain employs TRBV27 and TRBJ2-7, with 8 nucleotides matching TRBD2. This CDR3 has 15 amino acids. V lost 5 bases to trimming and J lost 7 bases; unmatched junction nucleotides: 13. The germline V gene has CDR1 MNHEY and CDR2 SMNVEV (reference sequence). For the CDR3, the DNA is TGTGCCAGCAGTCAAGTGACGGGAGGGATACCTGAGCAGTACTTC. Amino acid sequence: CASSQVTGGIPEQYF.

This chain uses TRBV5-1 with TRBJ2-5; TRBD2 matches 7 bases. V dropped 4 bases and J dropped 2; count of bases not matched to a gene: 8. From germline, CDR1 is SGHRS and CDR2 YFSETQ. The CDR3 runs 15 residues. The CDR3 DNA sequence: TGCGCCAGCAGCGTCTTAGCTAGCGGACAAGAGACCCAGTACTTC. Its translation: CASSVLASGQETQYF.

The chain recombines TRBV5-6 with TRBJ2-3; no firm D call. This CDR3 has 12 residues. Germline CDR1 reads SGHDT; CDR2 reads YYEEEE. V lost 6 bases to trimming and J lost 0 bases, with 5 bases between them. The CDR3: CASTVSTDTQYF. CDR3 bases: TGTGCCAGCACGGTTAGCACAGATACGCAGTATTTT.

The CDR3 spells CASSYALRGYEQYF. The CDR3 nucleotides read TGTGCCAGCAGTTACGCATTAAGAGGCTACGAGCAGTACTTC. This sequence joins TRBV6-6 and TRBJ2-7; D gene uncertain. V was clipped by 2 bases and J by 3 bases, with 11 bases between them. This CDR3 is built from 14 residues. Germline assignment: CDR1 MNHNY and CDR2 SVGAGI (reference sequence).

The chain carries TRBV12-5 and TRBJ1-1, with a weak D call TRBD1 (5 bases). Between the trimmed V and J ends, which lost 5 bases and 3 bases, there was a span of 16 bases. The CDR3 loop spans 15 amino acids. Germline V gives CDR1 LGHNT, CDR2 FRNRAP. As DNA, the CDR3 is TGTGCTAGTGGTCCTCCGGGGACGGAGGACACTGAAGCTTTCTTT. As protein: CASGPPGTEDTEAFF.

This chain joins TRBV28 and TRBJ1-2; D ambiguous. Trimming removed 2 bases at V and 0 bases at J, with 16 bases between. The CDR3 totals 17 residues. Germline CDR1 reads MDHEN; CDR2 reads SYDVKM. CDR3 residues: CASSLASSGSSNYGYTF. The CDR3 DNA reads TGTGCCAGCAGTTTAGCTTCGTCAGGCAGTTCTAACTATGGCTACACCTTC.

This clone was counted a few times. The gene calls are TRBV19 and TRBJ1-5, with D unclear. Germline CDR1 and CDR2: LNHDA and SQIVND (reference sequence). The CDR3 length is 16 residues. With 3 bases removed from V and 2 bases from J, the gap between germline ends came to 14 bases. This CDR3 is CASSMGGLIGNQPQHF. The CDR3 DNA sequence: TGTGCCAGTAGTATGGGCGGGTTAATAGGCAATCAGCCCCAGCATTTT.

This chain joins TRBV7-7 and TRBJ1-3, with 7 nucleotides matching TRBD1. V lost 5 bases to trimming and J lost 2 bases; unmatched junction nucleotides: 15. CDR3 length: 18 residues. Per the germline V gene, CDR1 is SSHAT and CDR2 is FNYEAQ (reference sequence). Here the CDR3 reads CASSTWTGKSQPGNTIYF. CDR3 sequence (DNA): TGTGCCAGCAGCACATGGACAGGCAAATCCCAACCTGGAAACACCATATATTTT.

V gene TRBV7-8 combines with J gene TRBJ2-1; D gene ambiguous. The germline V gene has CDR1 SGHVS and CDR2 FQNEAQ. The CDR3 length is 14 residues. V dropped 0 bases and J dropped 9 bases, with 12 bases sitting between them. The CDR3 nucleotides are TGTGCCAGCAGCTTAGCCCCTAGTCATGGTGAGCAGTTCTTC. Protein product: CASSLAPSHGEQFF.

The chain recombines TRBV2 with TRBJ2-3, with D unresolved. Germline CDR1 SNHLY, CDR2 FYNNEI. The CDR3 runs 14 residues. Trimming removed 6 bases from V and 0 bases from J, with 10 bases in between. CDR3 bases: TGTGCCAGCAGGGCACAGCGTAGCACAGATACGCAGTATTTT. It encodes CASRAQRSTDTQYF.

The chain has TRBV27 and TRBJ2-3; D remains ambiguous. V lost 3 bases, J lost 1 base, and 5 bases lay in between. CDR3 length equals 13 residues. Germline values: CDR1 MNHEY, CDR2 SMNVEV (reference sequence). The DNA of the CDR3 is TGTGCCAGCAGTTTTGGGGGCACAGATACGCAGTATTTT. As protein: CASSFGGTDTQYF.

The CDR3, as DNA: TGCGCCAGCAGCTCGTCTCCTAGCGCGGGCCAAGAGACCCAGTACTTC. Amino acid sequence: CASSSSPSAGQETQYF. The chain employs TRBV5-1 and TRBJ2-5, with D perhaps TRBD2 (6 bases). Trimming stripped 3 bases from V and 1 base from J, with 16 bases between. Germline V CDR1 and CDR2: SGHRS, YFSETQ. The CDR3 has 16 residues.

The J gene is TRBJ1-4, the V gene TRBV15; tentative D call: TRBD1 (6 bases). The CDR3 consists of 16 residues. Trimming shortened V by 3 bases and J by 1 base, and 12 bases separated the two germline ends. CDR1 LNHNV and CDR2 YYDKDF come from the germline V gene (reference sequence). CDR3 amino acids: CATSSRQELTNEKLFF. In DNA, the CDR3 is TGTGCCACCAGCAGTCGACAGGAACTAACTAATGAAAAACTGTTTTTT.

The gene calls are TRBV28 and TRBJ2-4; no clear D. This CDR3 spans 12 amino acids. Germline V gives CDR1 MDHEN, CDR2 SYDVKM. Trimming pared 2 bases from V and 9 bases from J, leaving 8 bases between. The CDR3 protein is CASSLLLGIQYF. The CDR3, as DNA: TGTGCCAGCAGTTTACTGCTTGGCATTCAGTACTTC. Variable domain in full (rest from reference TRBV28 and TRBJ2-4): DVKVTQSSRYLVKRTGEKVFLECVQDMDHENMFWYRQDPGLGLRLIYFSYDVKMKEKGDIPEGYSVSREKKERFSLILESASTNQTSMYLCASSLLLGIQYFGAGTRLSVL.

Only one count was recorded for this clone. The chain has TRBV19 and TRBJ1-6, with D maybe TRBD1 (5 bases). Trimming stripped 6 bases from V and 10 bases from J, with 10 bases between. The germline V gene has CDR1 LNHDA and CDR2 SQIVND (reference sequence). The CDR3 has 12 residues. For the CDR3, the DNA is TGTGCCAGTAGACAGGTTGGATCACCCCTCCACTTT. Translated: CASRQVGSPLHF. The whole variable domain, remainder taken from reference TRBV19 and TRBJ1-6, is DGGITQSPKYLFRKEGQNVTLSCEQNLNHDAMYWYRQDPGQGLRLIYYSQIVNDFQKGDIAEGYSVSREKKESFPLTVTSAQKNPTAFYLCASRQVGSPLHFGNGTRLTVT.

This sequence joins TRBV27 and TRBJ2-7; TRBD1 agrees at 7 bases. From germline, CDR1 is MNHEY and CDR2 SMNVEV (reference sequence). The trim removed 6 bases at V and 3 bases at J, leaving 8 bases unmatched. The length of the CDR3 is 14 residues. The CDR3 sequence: CASSKQGTIYEQYF. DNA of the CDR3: TGTGCCAGCAGCAAACAGGGGACAATCTACGAGCAGTACTTC.